These 15 T cell receptor beta chains share one sample of origin, sequenced in a study of identical twins. TCRdb recomputed calls from the 5' RACE reads with MiXCR, one row per CDR3 protein. The sample contains 700,000 or so distinct CDR3 sequences, more than 6.5% of which appear only once. The same data also went into a second study, on yellow fever vaccine responses in identical twins.

Sequenced input: PBMCs. All receptors derive from a woman aged 18 to 35 in good health.

This clonotype was detected only a few times. V gene TRBV29-1 combines with J gene TRBJ2-2, with unresolved D. Germline-derived CDR1 and CDR2 are SQVTM and ANQGSEA. This CDR3 is 15 amino acids long. Trimming took off 8 bases at V and 1 base at J, with 17 bases between the two ends. The CDR3 here is CSLGDFFQNTGELFF. The CDR3 bases are TGCAGCCTTGGGGATTTTTTTCAGAACACCGGGGAGCTGTTTTTT.

This clonotype has just a few counts. V gene TRBV9 combines with J gene TRBJ2-1; maybe TRBD2 (7 bases). The germline CDR1 and CDR2 sequences are SGDLS and YYNGEE. Trimming pared 4 bases from V and 4 bases from J, leaving 15 bases between. The CDR3 runs 15 residues. The CDR3 spells CASSPREGVYNEQFF. For the CDR3, the DNA is TGTGCCAGCAGCCCCAGGGAGGGGGTTTACAATGAGCAGTTCTTC.

This clonotype has just a few counts. This sequence joins TRBV4-3 and TRBJ2-3, with D possibly matching TRBD1 (6 bases). The germline V gene encodes CDR1 LGHNA and CDR2 YSLEER. V was clipped by 2 bases and J by 3 bases, with 15 bases between them. The CDR3 contains 16 residues. CDR3 DNA sequence: TGCGCCAGCAGCCAAATACAGGGTAGTGGGACAGATACGCAGTATTTT. Protein product: CASSQIQGSGTDTQYF.

This chain joins TRBV7-2 and TRBJ2-7, with a possible D match to TRBD1 (5 bases). V was pared by 3 bases and J by 3 bases, with 12 bases between. CDR1 and CDR2 from the germline V gene are SGHTA and FQGNSA. The CDR3 has 14 residues. CDR3 protein: CASSFLGRDYEQYF. The CDR3 nucleotides are TGTGCCAGCAGCTTTCTGGGCAGGGACTACGAGCAGTACTTC.

The gene calls are TRBV28 and TRBJ1-2, with 12 bases matching TRBD1. Trimming cost V 6 bases and J 8 bases; bases outside gene matches: 7. The CDR3 is made up of 14 amino acids. Germline assignment: CDR1 MDHEN and CDR2 SYDVKM. The DNA of the CDR3 is TGTGCCAGCAGGGCTGGGACAGGGGGCGAGGGCTACACCTTC. The encoded protein is CASRAGTGGEGYTF.

The chain carries TRBV10-3 and TRBJ1-2; tentative D call: TRBD1 (6 bases). Between the trimmed V and J ends, which lost 6 bases and 7 bases, there was a span of 18 bases. Germline values: CDR1 ENHRY, CDR2 SYGVKD. This CDR3 is built from 14 residues. The CDR3 spells CAIRVSLGQSGYTF. The CDR3 DNA reads as TGTGCCATCAGAGTTTCCCTCGGACAGTCTGGCTACACCTTC.

This clonotype was counted a few times. This chain uses TRBV12-3 or TRBV12-4 with TRBJ2-2, with 10 bases identical to TRBD1. This CDR3 is 17 amino acids long. The V gene end was trimmed by 3 bases and the J gene end by 4 bases; junction bases not matched to a gene: 8. The CDR3, as DNA: TGTGCCAGCAGTTTTTTCTTCGACAGGGGGCCCACCGGGGAGCTGTTTTTT. This translates into CASSFFFDRGPTGELFF.

This clonotype was counted between two and nine times. A read error may produce the germline difference seen at one junction end. The rearrangement links TRBV7-2 to TRBJ2-7; 8 bases are a match to TRBD2. The CDR3 consists of 12 residues. Germline V gene data show CDR1 as SGHTA and CDR2 as FQGNSA. CDR3 sequence: CASSLTGLARHF. The CDR3 nucleotides read TGTGCCAGCAGCTTGACTGGACTAGCAAGGCACTTC.

The chain couples TRBV12-3 or TRBV12-4 to TRBJ2-1; no clear D gene. The ends were cut back, 7 bases at V and 0 bases at J, with 10 bases in the middle. This CDR3 contains 14 residues. Here the CDR3 DNA reads TGTGCCAGCACGTTAAGAAGCTCCTACAATGAGCAGTTCTTC. It encodes CASTLRSSYNEQFF.

This clonotype was recorded a few times. This sequence joins TRBV6-1 and TRBJ2-7; D might be TRBD1 (6 bases). CDR1 MNHNS and CDR2 SASEGT come from the germline V gene. CDR3 length: 12 residues. Deletions cut 6 bases from V and 2 bases from J, with 8 bases between. As DNA, the CDR3 is TGTGCCAGCAGGCACAGGGCCTACGAGCAGTACTTC. Amino acids: CASRHRAYEQYF.

This clonotype came up a few times. The V call is TRBV27, the J call TRBJ2-1; D possibly corresponds to TRBD1 (6 bases). From germline, CDR1 is MNHEY and CDR2 SMNVEV (reference sequence). The CDR3 runs 17 residues. V lost 4 bases, J lost 6 bases, and 22 bases lay in between. This CDR3 is CASSSPLDSRHPNEQFF. The CDR3 region has the DNA TGTGCCAGCAGTTCTCCCTTGGACAGCCGCCATCCCAATGAGCAGTTCTTC.

This clonotype was seen a handful of times. The chain carries TRBV5-1 and TRBJ2-3; the match to TRBD2 covers 12 bases. The junction had 3 bases not matched to a gene; V was cut back by 3 bases and J by 4 bases. There are 15 residues in the CDR3. The germline V gene encodes CDR1 SGHRS and CDR2 YFSETQ. The chain's CDR3 is CASSSTSGSSDTQYF. CDR3 sequence (DNA): TGCGCCAGCAGCTCGACTAGCGGGAGTTCAGATACGCAGTATTTT.

The V gene is TRBV5-4, the J gene TRBJ2-7; perhaps TRBD1 as D (5 bases). V gave up 0 bases and J gave up 3 bases, with 10 bases separating them. Germline loops: CDR1 SGHNT, CDR2 YYREEE (reference sequence). The CDR3 extends over 14 amino acids. The CDR3 spells CASSLGGRVYEQYF. The CDR3 DNA is TGTGCCAGCAGCTTGGGGGGCAGGGTCTACGAGCAGTACTTC.

This clonotype was seen only a few times. CDR3: CASRRTSGGAEYNEQFF. In DNA form, the CDR3 reads TGTGCCAGCAGGCGGACTAGCGGGGGGGCGGAATACAATGAGCAGTTCTTC. The J gene is TRBJ2-1, the V gene TRBV7-9, with 15 positions matching TRBD2. The V gene's germline CDR1 is SEHNR and CDR2 FQNEAQ (reference sequence). Trimming at V came to 6 bases and at J to 4 bases, leaving 7 bases not matched to a gene. There are 17 residues in the CDR3.

The rearrangement uses TRBV4-1 and TRBJ2-5, with D unresolved. V shed 1 base and J shed 1 base, with 7 bases lying between them. This CDR3 is 14 amino acids long. Germline V lookup: CDR1 MGHRA, CDR2 YSYEKL. The CDR3 DNA sequence: TGCGCCAGCAGCCAAGGCAATGCCCAAGAGACCCAGTACTTC. The encoded protein is CASSQGNAQETQYF.